This entry lists 29 T cell receptor beta chains sequenced from one sample in a study of T cells expressing NK-cell markers. TCRdb reprocessed the 5' RACE reads and stores each CDR3 protein as one record, lacking DNA. Its table lists fewer than 400,000 distinct CDR3 sequences. The specimen was blood T cells: a sorted CD56 or NKG2C T cell subset, CD4+ or CD8+ T cells, or bulk PBMC T cells (not recorded which). All receptors derive from a woman aged 45-65 years in good health.

The chain couples TRBV12-3 or TRBV12-4 to TRBJ2-3; TCRdb picks TRBD2, but there is no DNA to check that call. This CDR3 region has 15 residues. The CDR3 sequence: CASSGWQGPPDTQYF.

This chain joins TRBV29-1 and TRBJ2-1; there is no DNA to check the TCRdb D call of TRBD2. CDR1 SQVTM and CDR2 ANQGSEA come from the germline V gene. CDR3 length: 15 amino acids. CDR3 in amino acids: CSGGPGTTSYNEQFF.

The chain uses TRBV20-1 and TRBJ2-1. The CDR3 has 14 residues. The germline V gene encodes CDR1 DFQATT and CDR2 SNEGSKA (reference sequence). The CDR3 region is CSASQLIDYNEQFF.

The chain joins TRBV7-9 to TRBJ2-7. The CDR3 has 15 amino acids. The germline V gene encodes CDR1 SEHNR and CDR2 FQNEAQ (reference sequence). This chain's CDR3 is CASSLVASSTYEQYF.

The chain carries TRBV14 and TRBJ2-1. The CDR3 totals 14 residues. Germline V gives CDR1 SGHDN, CDR2 FVKESK. This chain's CDR3 is CASSHRSSYNEQFF.

The rearrangement joins TRBV29-1 to TRBJ2-3. This CDR3 has 14 residues. Germline V gene lookup returns CDR1 SQVTM and CDR2 ANQGSEA. The CDR3: CSVATTTYTDTQYF.

V is TRBV9 and J is TRBJ2-3; the TCRdb call, TRBD2, lacks DNA for checking. From germline, CDR1 is SGDLS and CDR2 YYNGEE. The CDR3 length is 17 residues. The CDR3 loop reads CASSGWTSGRFTDTQYF. The entire variable domain, with the rest obtained from reference TRBV9 and TRBJ2-3, is as follows: DSGVTQTPKHLITATGQRVTLRCSPRSGDLSVYWYQQSLDQGLQFLIQYYNGEERAKGNILERFSAQQFPDLHSELNLSSLELGDSALYFCASSGWTSGRFTDTQYFGPGTRLTVL.

This sequence joins TRBV29-1 and TRBJ1-2; TCRdb outputs TRBD1, but without DNA this stays unchecked. CDR1 and CDR2 (germline): SQVTM, ANQGSEA. This CDR3 has 14 residues. Here the CDR3 reads CSVEGRARSYGYTF.

The chain couples TRBV20-1 to TRBJ1-6; TCRdb calls TRBD1, which cannot be checked without DNA. Germline V lookup: CDR1 DFQATT, CDR2 SNEGSKA (reference sequence). The CDR3 covers 13 residues. CDR3 protein: CSAGGQGRSPLHF.

The chain uses TRBV4-2 and TRBJ2-3; TCRdb's D gene call, TRBD2, goes unchecked for lack of DNA. Germline values: CDR1 LGHNA, CDR2 YNFKEQ. The CDR3 sequence is 15 residues long. CDR3 residues: CASSRAAGVEDTQYF.

The chain joins TRBV12-3 or TRBV12-4 to TRBJ2-1. CDR3 length equals 15 residues. CDR3: CASSFSPSAADEQFF.

V usage is TRBV5-1 and J usage is TRBJ2-3; there is no DNA to check the TCRdb D call of TRBD2. Per the germline V gene, CDR1 is SGHRS and CDR2 is YFSETQ. The CDR3 is 15 amino acids. CDR3 sequence reads: CASSLAGLQTDTQYF. Together with reference TRBV5-1 and TRBJ2-3, the CDR3 gives the full variable domain: KAGVTQTPRYLIKTRGQQVTLSCSPISGHRSVSWYQQTPGQGLQFLFEYFSETQRNKGNFPGRFSGRQFSNSRSEMNVSTLELGDSALYLCASSLAGLQTDTQYFGPGTRLTVL.

This sequence joins TRBV7-3 and TRBJ2-7; the D gene TCRdb calls, TRBD1, cannot be checked with no DNA. Germline V gene data show CDR1 as SGHTA and CDR2 as FQGTGA. There are 13 residues in the CDR3. CDR3 region: CASSLGIPYEQYF.

This chain links TRBV5-1 with TRBJ1-3; TCRdb outputs TRBD1, but without DNA this stays unchecked. The CDR3 is 15 amino acids. The germline V gene has CDR1 SGHRS and CDR2 YFSETQ. The CDR3 spells CASSLAGDSGNTIYF.

The chain is built from TRBV5-1 and TRBJ1-1; TCRdb proposes TRBD1, but this gene call is untestable without DNA. Germline V lookup: CDR1 SGHRS, CDR2 YFSETQ. The CDR3 length is 14 residues. This CDR3 is CASSLGPGAAEAFF.

V usage is TRBV21-1 and J usage is TRBJ1-5. TRBV21-1 counts as a pseudogene. The CDR3 covers 12 residues. The chain's CDR3 is CASSKYHQPQHF.

The rearrangement joins TRBV6-1 to TRBJ2-7. The CDR3 contains 11 residues. Germline lookup yields CDR1 MNHNS and CDR2 SASEGT. The CDR3 is CASFFDYEQYF.

CDR3 sequence: CATSAPEQETQYF. The chain is built from TRBV24-1 and TRBJ2-5. CDR3 size: 13 residues. Germline V CDR1 and CDR2: KGHDR, SFDVKD.

This chain links TRBV5-5 with TRBJ1-6; absent DNA, TCRdb's TRBD1 call cannot be checked. Germline V gives CDR1 SGHKS, CDR2 YYEKEE (reference sequence). The CDR3 runs 15 residues. Here the CDR3 reads CASSQTGLVNSPLHF.

The chain is built from TRBV9 and TRBJ2-4. The length of the CDR3 is 15 residues. CDR1 and CDR2 (germline): SGDLS, YYNGEE. The CDR3 reads CASSVEYFGQNIQYF.

This chain's CDR3 is CASSQASGRFNEQFF. The rearrangement uses TRBV4-2 and TRBJ2-1; with no DNA, the TCRdb D assignment of TRBD2 cannot be verified. The length of the CDR3 is 15 residues. The germline V gene has CDR1 LGHNA and CDR2 YNFKEQ.

V usage is TRBV6-5 and J usage is TRBJ1-2; TCRdb's D call of TRBD1 is untestable without DNA. The CDR3 is 14 residues long. Germline-derived CDR1 and CDR2 are MNHEY and SVGAGI. CDR3 protein: CASSYGDSSYGYTF.

The V and J genes are TRBV20-1 and TRBJ2-5; lacking DNA, the TRBD1 call made by TCRdb goes unchecked. The germline V gene has CDR1 DFQATT and CDR2 SNEGSKA (reference sequence). The CDR3 totals 15 residues. The CDR3 protein is CSADFRQGVLETQYF.

V usage is TRBV4-1 and J usage is TRBJ2-4; checking the TCRdb D call of TRBD1 is not possible without DNA. There are 14 residues in the CDR3. CDR1 and CDR2 (germline): MGHRA, YSYEKL. The CDR3 loop reads CASSQVPGENIQYF.

This chain links TRBV5-1 with TRBJ2-3; the D gene TCRdb calls, TRBD1, cannot be checked with no DNA. The CDR3 covers 16 residues. Germline lookup yields CDR1 SGHRS and CDR2 YFSETQ. CDR3 in amino acids: CASSVTGSLTTDTQYF.

V is TRBV6-1 and J is TRBJ1-4. Germline loops: CDR1 MNHNS, CDR2 SASEGT. The CDR3 spans 13 residues. CDR3 residues: CASKERANEKLFF.

The V call is TRBV5-1, the J call TRBJ2-3; the TCRdb call, TRBD2, lacks DNA for checking. Germline loops: CDR1 SGHRS, CDR2 YFSETQ. This CDR3 has 14 residues. The CDR3 protein is CASSQAGVTDTQYF.

The chain is built from TRBV12-3 or TRBV12-4 and TRBJ2-7; lacking DNA, the TRBD1 call made by TCRdb goes unchecked. The CDR3 runs to 14 residues. CDR3 amino acids: CASRRQGAKYEQYF.

V usage is TRBV24-1 and J usage is TRBJ1-2; lacking DNA, the TRBD1 call made by TCRdb goes unchecked. The CDR3 extends over 15 amino acids. The V gene's germline CDR1 is KGHDR and CDR2 SFDVKD. CDR3 region: CATSDPGTTGDGYTF.